The sequence of this T cell receptor beta chain was determined in a study of cytomegalovirus exposure and HLA in healthy donors. General observations from the study: In a later analysis, the majority of CMV-associated beta chains seemingly showed HLA restriction. The authors later linked a missense DCLRE1C variant to TCR beta V- and J-gene trimming. Earlier analysis yielded a pattern in which most TCR beta V segments were productive about 90% or about 30% of the time.

Sampled while nominally healthy, donors likely had unrecorded immune exposures. PCR employed 60 Vbeta and 13 Jbeta primers. TCRdb keeps only in-frame clones here, not all; method: immunoSEQ multiplex PCR. The data contain about 94,000 clones, about 80% of them singletons. This clone has just one count. The target antigen is unknown. The CDR3 consists of 12 residues. Germline loops: CDR1 MDHEN, CDR2 SYDVKM. The ends were cut back, 5 bases at V and 11 bases at J, with 15 bases in the middle. The sequence was obtained from a male donor in good health and CMV-seronegative. This rearrangement joins TRBV28 to TRBJ1-1; D may be TRBD1 (6 bases). Material for sequencing was PBMCs. The DNA for the CDR3 is TGTGCCAGCAGTGTACAGGGATTTACGGCTTTCTTT. Protein product: CASSVQGFTAFF.